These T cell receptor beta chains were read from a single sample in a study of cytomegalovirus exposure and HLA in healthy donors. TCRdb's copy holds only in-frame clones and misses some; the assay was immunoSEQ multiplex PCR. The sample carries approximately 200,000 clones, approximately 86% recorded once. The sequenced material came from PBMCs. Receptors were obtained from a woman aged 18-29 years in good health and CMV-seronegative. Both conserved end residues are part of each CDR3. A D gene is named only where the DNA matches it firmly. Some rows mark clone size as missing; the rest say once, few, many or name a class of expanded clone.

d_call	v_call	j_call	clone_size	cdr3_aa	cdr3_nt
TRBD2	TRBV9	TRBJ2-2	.	CASSGLASNTGELFF	TGTGCCAGCAGCGGACTAGCTTCGAACACCGGGGAGCTGTTTTTT
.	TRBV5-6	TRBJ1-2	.	CASSTQGGGYTF	TGTGCCAGCAGCACCCAGGGTGGGGGCTACACCTTC
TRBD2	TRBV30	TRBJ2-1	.	CAWRSGRGGEQFF	TGTGCCTGGAGAAGCGGGAGGGGAGGTGAGCAGTTCTTC
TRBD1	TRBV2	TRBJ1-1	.	CASMGQGSGNTEAFF	TGTGCCAGCATGGGACAGGGCTCTGGGAACACTGAAGCTTTCTTT
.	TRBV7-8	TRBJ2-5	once	CASSKRRVSLGETQYF	TGTGCCAGCAGCAAACGCCGGGTTTCCCTTGGGGAGACCCAGTACTTC
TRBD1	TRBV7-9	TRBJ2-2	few	CASSRGQGGTGELFF	TGTGCCAGCAGCCGAGGACAGGGTGGAACCGGGGAGCTGTTTTTT
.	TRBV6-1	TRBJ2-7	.	CASSEEWGVDEQYF	TGTGCCAGCAGTGAAGAGTGGGGGGTAGACGAGCAGTACTTC
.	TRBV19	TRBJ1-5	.	CASKAHGSNQPQHF	TGTGCCAGTAAGGCCCACGGGAGCAATCAGCCCCAGCATTTT
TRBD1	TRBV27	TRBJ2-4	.	CASSLGTENIQYF	TGTGCCAGCAGTTTGGGGACAGAAAACATTCAGTACTTC
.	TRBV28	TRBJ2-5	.	CASSSTSTRGETQYF	TGTGCCAGCAGTTCCACCTCGACTAGGGGAGAGACCCAGTACTTC
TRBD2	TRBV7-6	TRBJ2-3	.	CASSSRTGTRAQYF	TGTGCCAGCAGCTCGAGAACCGGGACTAGGGCGCAGTATTTT
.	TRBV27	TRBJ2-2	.	CASKEEFGGELFF	TGTGCCAGCAAAGAGGAATTCGGCGGGGAGCTGTTTTTT
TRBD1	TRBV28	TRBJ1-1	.	CASSSYQAETGKEADTEAFF	TGTGCCAGCAGTTCCTACCAGGCAGAGACAGGGAAAGAGGCAGACACTGAAGCTTTCTTT
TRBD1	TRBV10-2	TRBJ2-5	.	CASSRTGGEETQYF	TGCGCCAGCAGCAGGACAGGGGGCGAAGAGACCCAGTACTTC
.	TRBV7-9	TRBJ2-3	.	CASSFRGDTQYF	TGTGCCAGCAGCTTCAGGGGAGATACGCAGTATTTT
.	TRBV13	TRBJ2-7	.	CASSLVNRYEQYF	TGTGCCAGCAGCTTAGTTAATCGCTACGAGCAGTACTTC
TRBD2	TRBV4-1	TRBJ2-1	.	CASSQGLAGVDEQFF	TGCGCCAGCAGCCAAGGGCTAGCGGGAGTTGATGAGCAGTTCTTC
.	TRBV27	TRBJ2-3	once	CASNRENGGGGPDIDTQYF	TGTGCCAGCAACAGGGAAAACGGTGGGGGAGGGCCCGATATAGATACGCAGTATTTT
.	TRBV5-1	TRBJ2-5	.	CASSPQPAGEGTQYF	TGCGCCAGCAGCCCCCAGCCGGCAGGGGAAGGGACCCAGTACTTC
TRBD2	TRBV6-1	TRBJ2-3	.	CASRLAGNTDTQYF	TGTGCCAGCAGACTAGCGGGAAACACAGATACGCAGTATTTT
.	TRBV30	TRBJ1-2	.	CAWGPGLAYGYTF	TGTGCCTGGGGCCCAGGGTTAGCCTATGGCTACACCTTC
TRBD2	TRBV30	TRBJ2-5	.	CAWSVDGSGGETQYF	TGTGCCTGGAGTGTAGACGGGAGCGGGGGAGAGACCCAGTACTTC
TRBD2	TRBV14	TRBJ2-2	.	CASSQDLASGRIGELFF	TGTGCCAGCAGCCAAGATTTGGCTAGCGGGAGAATCGGGGAGCTGTTTTTT
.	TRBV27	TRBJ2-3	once	CASSLWAGFTDTQYF	TGTGCCAGCAGTTTATGGGCGGGGTTCACAGATACGCAGTATTTT
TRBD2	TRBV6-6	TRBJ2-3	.	CASRRGAGGPSDTQYF	TGTGCCAGCAGGCGAGGAGCGGGAGGGCCTTCAGATACGCAGTATTTT
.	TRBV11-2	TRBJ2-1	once	CASSLGPRVYNEQFF	TGTGCCAGCAGCTTAGGGCCCAGGGTCTACAATGAGCAGTTCTTC
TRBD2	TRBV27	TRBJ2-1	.	CASSKRLAGGPDEQFF	TGTGCCAGCAGCAAGAGACTAGCGGGAGGGCCAGATGAGCAGTTCTTC
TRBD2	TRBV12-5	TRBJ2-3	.	CASKAGGPIISTDTQYF	TGTGCTAGCAAAGCGGGAGGGCCAATAATCAGCACAGATACGCAGTATTTT
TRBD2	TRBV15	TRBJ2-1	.	CATSRDGLAGDEQFF	TGTGCCACCAGCAGAGACGGACTAGCGGGAGATGAGCAGTTCTTC
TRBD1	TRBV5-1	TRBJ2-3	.	CASSLVGQGAADTQYF	TGCGCCAGCAGCTTGGTTGGACAGGGGGCGGCAGATACGCAGTATTTT
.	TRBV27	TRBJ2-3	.	CSSTDTQYF	TGCTCTAGCACAGATACGCAGTATTTT
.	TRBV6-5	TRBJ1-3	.	CASSYYGAGNTIYF	TGTGCCAGCAGTTACTATGGAGCGGGAAACACCATATATTTT
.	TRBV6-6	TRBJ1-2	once	CASNSINYGYTF	TGTGCCAGCAATTCCATTAACTATGGCTACACCTTC
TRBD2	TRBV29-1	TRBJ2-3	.	CSVAGPAGGLPTDTQYF	TGCAGCGTTGCAGGTCCGGCGGGAGGACTTCCCACAGATACGCAGTATTTT
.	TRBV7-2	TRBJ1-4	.	CASSYQGTNEKLFF	TGTGCCAGCAGCTACCAGGGGACTAATGAAAAACTGTTTTTT
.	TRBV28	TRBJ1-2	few	CASSLPGEGGYTF	TGTGCCAGCAGTTTACCGGGGGAAGGTGGCTACACCTTC
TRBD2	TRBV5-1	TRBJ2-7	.	CASSLRSGEVYEQYF	TGCGCCAGCAGCTTGCGAAGCGGGGAGGTCTACGAGCAGTACTTC
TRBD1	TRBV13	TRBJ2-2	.	CASSFYQGAGELFF	TGTGCCAGCAGCTTTTACCAGGGGGCCGGGGAGCTGTTTTTT
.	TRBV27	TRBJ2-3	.	CASSSTINRRDTQYF	TGTGCCAGCAGTTCCACAATAAACAGGAGAGATACGCAGTATTTT
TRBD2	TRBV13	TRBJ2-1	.	CASSRTSGSNEQFF	TGTGCCAGCAGCCGGACTAGCGGGAGCAATGAGCAGTTCTTC
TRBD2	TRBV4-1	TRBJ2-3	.	CASSQDGRERDTDTQYF	TGCGCCAGCAGCCAAGATGGCCGGGAGCGGGACACAGATACGCAGTATTTT
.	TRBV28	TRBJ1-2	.	CASSTPLGAGYTF	TGTGCCAGCAGCACCCCTCTGGGGGCCGGCTACACCTTC
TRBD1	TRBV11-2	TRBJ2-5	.	CASSPRDRGRKETQYF	TGTGCCAGCAGCCCGAGGGACAGGGGGCGCAAAGAGACCCAGTACTTC
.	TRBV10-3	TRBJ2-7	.	CAISEIGQGGEQYF	TGTGCCATCAGTGAGATTGGACAAGGGGGCGAGCAGTACTTC
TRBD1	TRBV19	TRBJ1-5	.	CATSDRAYQPQHF	TGTGCCACCTCAGACAGGGCCTATCAGCCCCAGCATTTT
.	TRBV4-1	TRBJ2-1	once	CASSQGTTRAYNEQFF	TGCGCCAGCAGCCAAGGTACGACTAGGGCCTACAATGAGCAGTTCTTC
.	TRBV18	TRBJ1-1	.	CASSPGRTNGTEAFF	TGTGCCAGCTCACCGGGGAGGACGAACGGTACTGAAGCTTTCTTT
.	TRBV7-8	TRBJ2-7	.	CASSFRSYSSYEQYF	TGTGCCAGCAGCTTCAGGTCCTACAGCTCCTACGAGCAGTACTTC
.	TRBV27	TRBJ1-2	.	CASTRLGDLYGYTF	TGTGCCAGCACCCGGTTAGGGGATCTCTATGGCTACACCTTC
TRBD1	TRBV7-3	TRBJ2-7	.	CASSARQGYEQYF	TGTGCCAGCAGCGCCCGACAGGGCTACGAGCAGTACTTC
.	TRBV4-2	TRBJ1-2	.	CASSQERPEGINYGYTF	TGTGCCAGCAGCCAAGAGAGGCCTGAAGGTATAAACTATGGCTACACCTTC
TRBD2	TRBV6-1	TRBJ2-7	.	CASSVTSGGSYEQYF	TGTGCCAGCAGTGTTACTAGCGGCGGCTCCTACGAGCAGTACTTC
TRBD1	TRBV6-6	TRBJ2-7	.	CASSSGTGGLYEQYF	TGTGCCAGCAGTTCGGGGACAGGGGGCTTGTACGAGCAGTACTTC
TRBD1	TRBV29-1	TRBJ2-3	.	CSVVGQGRLGTQYF	TGCAGCGTGGTTGGACAGGGGCGATTAGGGACGCAGTATTTT
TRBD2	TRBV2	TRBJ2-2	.	CASSDFRGLAGGPDTGELFF	TGTGCCAGCAGTGATTTCCGCGGACTAGCGGGAGGCCCGGACACCGGGGAGCTGTTTTTT